Listed below are T cell receptor beta chains from one sample, sequenced in a study of response to subunit inactivated influenza vaccine. TCRdb redid the calling of the RT-PCR reads with MiXCR, one entry per CDR3 protein. The sample includes about 540,000 distinct CDR3 sequences, under 30% of them seen just once. This sample also belongs to another study, concerning T cells expressing NK-cell markers.

The sequencing used CD4+ T cells sorted from PBMCs, collected roughly 13 days after vaccination. The receptors were gathered from a man in his forties or fifties who received an inactivated influenza vaccine. Both conserved end residues are part of each CDR3. Fields, in order: V gene, CDR3 protein.

V: TRBV28; CDR3: CASSHRAYEQYF
V: TRBV7-2; CDR3: CASSLGTVNFF
V: TRBV29-1; CDR3: CSVVRGQSEAFF
V: TRBV28; CDR3: CASIRHTQGNTEAFF
V: TRBV6-2/TRBV6-3; CDR3: CASSHGPGGAYEQYF
V: TRBV24-1; CDR3: CATSEPGLAGNEQFF
V: TRBV12-3/TRBV12-4; CDR3: CASSFTVGGTGELFF
V: TRBV12-3/TRBV12-4; CDR3: CASTGDGFYEQYF
V: TRBV29-1; CDR3: CSGGGQGDTGELFF
V: TRBV18; CDR3: CASSPPTGTGGFSPLHF
V: TRBV9; CDR3: CASSVSLSSYNEQFF
V: TRBV30; CDR3: CAWRVRGTVDTEAFF
V: TRBV7-9; CDR3: CASSSFYNEQFF
V: TRBV7-2; CDR3: CASSFTANQPQHF
V: TRBV4-2; CDR3: CASSRAGTSGTDTQYF
V: TRBV7-9; CDR3: CASSSGQSKYEQYF
V: TRBV6-5; CDR3: CASSYSILRTSGTNEQFF
V: TRBV6-2/TRBV6-3; CDR3: CASSYGDRGPSTDTQYF
V: TRBV5-5; CDR3: CASSLEGDRGDRTDTQYF
V: TRBV6-5; CDR3: CASSYSPLESSGNTIYF
V: TRBV20-1; CDR3: CSAREGSSYNSPLHF
V: TRBV6-1; CDR3: CASSDYRGSTNEKLFF
V: TRBV6-1; CDR3: CASSDWGGSYEQYF
V: TRBV20-1; CDR3: CSAGGRGAAKNIQYF
V: TRBV10-3; CDR3: CATRHMSDNYGYTF
V: TRBV27; CDR3: CASSLLGAPGNTIYF
V: TRBV10-3; CDR3: CAISESSGELFF
V: TRBV5-1; CDR3: CASSPMLGGNEQFF
V: TRBV10-3; CDR3: CAISELGRTRSGNTIYF
V: TRBV5-1; CDR3: CASSLSTSGDEQFF
V: TRBV12-3/TRBV12-4; CDR3: CASSQPNTEAFF
V: TRBV14; CDR3: CASSQVTSGNTGELFF
V: TRBV12-3/TRBV12-4; CDR3: CASSMRGGPGETQYF
V: TRBV20-1; CDR3: CSASRPGGRYEQYF
V: TRBV20-1; CDR3: CSASIPGKTDTQYF
V: TRBV5-6; CDR3: CASSLAGQVGYEQYF
V: TRBV12-3/TRBV12-4; CDR3: CASSFGDRTNEKLFF
V: TRBV6-6; CDR3: CASRDRTNYGYTF
V: TRBV7-3; CDR3: CASSFGRGLSNEQFF
V: TRBV6-1; CDR3: CASSRSGSLYEQYF
V: TRBV18; CDR3: CASSPPSSSYNEQFF
V: TRBV5-1; CDR3: CASSLRLRQGYTDTQYF
V: TRBV7-8; CDR3: CASSSAGTGTLEQFF
V: TRBV12-3/TRBV12-4; CDR3: CASSLVGTDTQYF
V: TRBV7-2; CDR3: CASSLAGPRKGEKLFF
V: TRBV6-2/TRBV6-3; CDR3: CASSYLLTGGPQTTDTQYF
V: TRBV6-5; CDR3: CASSYSGDSGNTIYF
V: TRBV28; CDR3: CTSDGASGGDNEQFF
V: TRBV29-1; CDR3: CSVGLSQETQYF
V: TRBV25-1; CDR3: CASARDRGYEQYF
V: TRBV2; CDR3: CASSQGSDTQYF
V: TRBV15; CDR3: CATSRDPQGYQPQHF
V: TRBV12-3/TRBV12-4; CDR3: CASSPGLPNTGELFF
V: TRBV4-3; CDR3: CASSLGTGASYEQYF